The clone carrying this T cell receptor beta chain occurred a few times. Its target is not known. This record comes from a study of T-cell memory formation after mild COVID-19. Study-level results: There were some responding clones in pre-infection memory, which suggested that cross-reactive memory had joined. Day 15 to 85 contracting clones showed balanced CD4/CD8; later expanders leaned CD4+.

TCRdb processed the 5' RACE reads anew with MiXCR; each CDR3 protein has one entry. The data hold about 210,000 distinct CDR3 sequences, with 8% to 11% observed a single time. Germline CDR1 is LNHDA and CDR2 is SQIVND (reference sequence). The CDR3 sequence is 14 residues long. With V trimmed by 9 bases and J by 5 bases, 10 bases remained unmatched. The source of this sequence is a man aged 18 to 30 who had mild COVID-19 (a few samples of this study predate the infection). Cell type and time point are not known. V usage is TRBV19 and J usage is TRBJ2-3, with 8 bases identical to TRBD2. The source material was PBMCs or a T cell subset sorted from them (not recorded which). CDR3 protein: CASSLAGSRDTQYF. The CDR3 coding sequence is TGTGCCAGCAGCTTAGCGGGGTCTCGAGATACGCAGTATTTT.